These 25 T cell receptor beta chains share one sample of origin, sequenced in a study of human T cells and chemical hapten exposure. Documented time point: patch test 2, 6 weeks after DPC sensitization. Treatment noted: therapeutic diphenylcyclopropenone sensitization with weekly scalp DPC. Using its own MiXCR run on the RACE reads, TCRdb lists one record per CDR3 protein. Here the sample spans roughly 52,000 distinct CDR3 sequences, around 9.4% being singletons. The specimen was whole blood, collected in connection with sensitization to the hapten diphenylcyclopropenone (DPC). The receptor set was obtained from a woman between 45 and 60 years old with alopecia areata. Some clones in this sample may be carry-over from other donors' samples.

This clonotype appeared a few times. The chain has TRBV5-5 and TRBJ2-7; TRBD1 matches 8 bases. The CDR3 spans 15 residues. The V and J ends lost 4 bases and 3 bases, in that order; junction bases with no gene match: 9. Germline lookup yields CDR1 SGHKS and CDR2 YYEKEE (reference sequence). CDR3 residues: CASSPPDRADYEQYF. The CDR3 nucleotides are TGTGCCAGCAGCCCACCGGACAGGGCCGACTACGAGCAGTACTTC.

Here the CDR3 reads CASKVGQGKQAQYF. The CDR3 nucleotides are TGTGCCAGCAAAGTGGGGCAGGGGAAACAGGCCCAGTACTTC. The V call is TRBV6-5, the J call TRBJ2-5; the D gene is possibly TRBD1 (6 bases). The V end was cut by 7 bases, the J end by 9 bases, with 21 bases between. The V gene's germline CDR1 is MNHEY and CDR2 SVGAGI. This CDR3 contains 14 residues.

The table lists this clonotype with many counts. The chain couples TRBV18 to TRBJ1-2, with D unclear. This CDR3 region has 14 residues. V shed 2 bases and J shed 8 bases, with 15 bases lying between them. Per the germline V gene, CDR1 is KGHSH and CDR2 is LQKENI. In DNA form, the CDR3 reads TGTGCCAGCTCACCAACGGGCCTTCAAGGCGGCTACACCTTC. This encodes CASSPTGLQGGYTF.

The chain has TRBV4-1 and TRBJ1-3; D remains unclear. Germline-derived CDR1 and CDR2 are MGHRA and YSYEKL. The CDR3 has 18 residues. Trimming pared 0 bases from V and 0 bases from J, leaving 15 bases between. CDR3 sequence (DNA): TGCGCCAGCAGCCAAGATTCAAGAAAGACTACCTCTGGAAACACCATATATTTT. This sequence encodes CASSQDSRKTTSGNTIYF.

The CDR3 DNA sequence: TGTGCCAGCAGACCTTGGGGCCGCGGCGCGAACACTGAAGCTTTCTTT. Translating gives CASRPWGRGANTEAFF. The chain carries TRBV12-3 or TRBV12-4 and TRBJ1-1; tentative D call: TRBD1 (5 bases). The germline V and J ends were trimmed by 6 bases and 1 base, with 18 bases remaining between them. The CDR3 spans 16 residues.

This clonotype was picked up a small number of times. This rearrangement joins TRBV6-2 or TRBV6-3 to TRBJ1-1; D not certain. The germline CDR1 and CDR2 sequences are MNHEY and SVGEGT. V was shortened by 0 bases and J by 10 bases, with 9 bases between the two germline ends. The CDR3 has 12 residues. As DNA, the CDR3 is TGTGCCAGCAGTTACTCCAGAGGGAGAGCTTTCTTT. It codes for CASSYSRGRAFF.

In this sample, this clonotype turned up many times. The chain uses TRBV6-5 and TRBJ1-1; D call uncertain. Germline lookup yields CDR1 MNHEY and CDR2 SVGAGI. This CDR3 has 14 amino acids. Trimming took off 0 bases at V and 11 bases at J, with 16 bases between the two ends. The CDR3 protein is CASSYSTAGVRAFF. DNA for the CDR3: TGTGCCAGCAGTTACTCAACGGCGGGAGTTCGGGCTTTCTTT.

V and J are TRBV7-2 and TRBJ2-5, with D uncertain. With 6 bases removed from V and 4 bases from J, the gap between germline ends came to 9 bases. The CDR3 length is 12 residues. Germline CDR1 SGHTA, CDR2 FQGNSA. CDR3 DNA sequence: TGTGCCAGCAGTCGTGGGGTAGAGACCCAGTACTTC. It encodes CASSRGVETQYF. Combining the CDR3 with reference TRBV7-2 and TRBJ2-5 gives the whole variable domain GAGVSQSPSNKVTEKGKDVELRCDPISGHTALYWYRQSLGQGLEFLIYFQGNSAPDKSGLPSDRFSAERTGGSVSTLTIQRTQQEDSAVYLCASSRGVETQYFGPGTRLLVL.

This clonotype was seen a handful of times. The chain is built from TRBV7-2 and TRBJ2-2; TRBD2 aligns across 8 bases. There are 17 residues in the CDR3. V shed 3 bases and J 0 bases; nucleotides not matched to a gene: 6. The germline V gene encodes CDR1 SGHTA and CDR2 FQGNSA. CDR3 bases: TGTGCCAGCAGCTTCGGGGGTAGCGGGACGAACACCGGGGAGCTGTTTTTT. Encoded protein: CASSFGGSGTNTGELFF.

A few counts support this clonotype. V gene TRBV5-1 combines with J gene TRBJ2-7; D is possibly TRBD1 or TRBD2 (7 bases each). The CDR3 runs 15 residues. Trimming shortened V by 3 bases and J by 5 bases, and 18 bases separated the two germline ends. From germline, CDR1 is SGHRS and CDR2 YFSETQ. CDR3 nucleotide sequence: TGCGCCAGCAGCTCCCCCGGGGAGGGGGCGAACGAGCAGTACTTC. Translation gives CASSSPGEGANEQYF.

This clonotype was detected many times. V and J are TRBV7-2 and TRBJ1-2; 9 bases are a match to TRBD1. The CDR3 runs to 18 residues. CDR1 SGHTA and CDR2 FQGNSA come from the germline V gene. V shed 5 bases, J shed 3 bases, and the junction held 16 bases outside the gene matches. This CDR3 is CASSNPGQGRGWYYGYTF. CDR3 DNA: TGTGCCAGCAGCAATCCGGGACAGGGAAGGGGTTGGTACTATGGCTACACCTTC.

The chain links TRBV28 to TRBJ2-7; D is unclear. The CDR3 sequence is 12 residues long. The germline V gene has CDR1 MDHEN and CDR2 SYDVKM. The V end lost 4 bases, the J end lost 3 bases, and 7 bases lay between the germline ends. As DNA, the CDR3 is TGTGCCAGCAGTTCCCGTCTCTACGAGCAGTACTTC. Protein: CASSSRLYEQYF. The variable domain in full, with the rest retrieved from reference TRBV28 and TRBJ2-7, is DVKVTQSSRYLVKRTGEKVFLECVQDMDHENMFWYRQDPGLGLRLIYFSYDVKMKEKGDIPEGYSVSREKKERFSLILESASTNQTSMYLCASSSRLYEQYFGPGTRLTVT.

On this clonotype itself: A read error may be the cause here, since a much bigger clone is one base away. V gene TRBV14 combines with J gene TRBJ2-7, with a tentative D call TRBD1 (5 bases). Germline V CDR1 and CDR2: SGHDN, FVKESK. V lost 2 bases, J lost 2 bases, and 13 bases lay in between. CDR3 length: 15 residues. The CDR3 sequence: CASSQKDTPAYEQYF. The CDR3 nucleotides are TGTGCCAGCAGCCAAAAGGACACACCGGCCTACGAGCAGTACTTC.

In this sample, this clonotype turned up many times. CDR3 sequence (DNA): TGTGCCAGCAGCATCCGGGCCCCCACCGGGGAGCTGTTTTTT. Translated, it gives CASSIRAPTGELFF. The rearrangement joins TRBV7-9 to TRBJ2-2; D is ambiguous. The CDR3 contains 14 residues. Deletions cut 5 bases from V and 4 bases from J, with 11 bases between. Germline V gene lookup returns CDR1 SEHNR and CDR2 FQNEAQ (reference sequence).

This clonotype was counted between two and nine times. This chain links TRBV13 with TRBJ2-1, with TRBD2 matching 11 bases. The CDR3 sequence is 16 residues long. V was clipped by 5 bases and J by 2 bases; unmatched bases: 5. Germline loops: CDR1 PRHDT, CDR2 FYEKMQ (reference sequence). The CDR3 loop is CASSPLAGGPYNEQFF. CDR3 coding DNA: TGTGCCAGCAGCCCTTTAGCGGGAGGGCCCTACAATGAGCAGTTCTTC.

This clonotype came up a few times. The V gene is TRBV6-2 or TRBV6-3, the J gene TRBJ1-2, with 7 nucleotides matching TRBD1. The V and J ends lost 1 base and 2 bases, in that order; junction bases with no gene match: 13. The CDR3 runs 18 residues. Germline V gene lookup returns CDR1 MNHEY and CDR2 SVGEGT. The CDR3, as DNA: TGTGCCAGCAGTTACTTGGACAGGCCCTCGCCGGAAAACTATGGCTACACCTTC. Translated, it gives CASSYLDRPSPENYGYTF.

This clonotype was seen a handful of times. The J gene is TRBJ2-7, the V gene TRBV28; D is perhaps TRBD1 or TRBD2 (5 bases each). Trimming removed 3 bases from V and 2 bases from J, with 17 bases in between. This CDR3 spans 16 amino acids. The germline CDR1 and CDR2 sequences are MDHEN and SYDVKM. CDR3 loop: CASSLAGTARAYEQYF. Here the CDR3 DNA reads TGTGCCAGCAGTTTGGCCGGGACCGCTCGGGCCTACGAGCAGTACTTC.

This sequence joins TRBV7-6 and TRBJ2-7, with TRBD2 matching 8 bases. Looked up from germline, CDR1 is SGHVS and CDR2 is FNYEAQ. The CDR3 consists of 14 residues. V shed 5 bases, J shed 7 bases, and the junction held 10 bases outside the gene matches. CDR3 DNA sequence: TGTGCCAGCAGCCGGGGGGGCAGGGAGTGGGAGCAGTACTTC. Amino acid sequence: CASSRGGREWEQYF.

This clonotype was counted only a few times. The chain recombines TRBV3-1 with TRBJ1-1, with D unresolved. Trimming removed 6 bases at V and 5 bases at J, with 10 bases between. The CDR3 runs 12 residues. Germline-derived CDR1 and CDR2 are LGHDT and YNNKEL (reference sequence). The DNA of the CDR3 is TGTGCCAGCAGTCTTGGTGATACTGAAGCTTTCTTT. Amino acid sequence: CASSLGDTEAFF.

This clonotype was counted many times. This chain connects TRBV28 to TRBJ2-7; D is unclear. V shed 3 bases and J shed 4 bases, with 7 bases lying between them. Germline lookup yields CDR1 MDHEN and CDR2 SYDVKM. The CDR3 runs 12 residues. The CDR3: CASSFAWYEQYF. Here the CDR3 DNA reads TGTGCCAGCAGTTTTGCCTGGTACGAGCAGTACTTC.

V usage is TRBV4-1 and J usage is TRBJ2-1; D is perhaps TRBD1 (5 bases). Germline V gene sequence: CDR1 MGHRA, CDR2 YSYEKL. CDR3 length equals 16 residues. With 1 base removed from V and 0 bases from J, the gap between germline ends came to 10 bases. This CDR3 reads CASSQVDILSYNEQFF. The CDR3 nucleotides are TGCGCCAGCAGCCAAGTGGACATACTCTCCTACAATGAGCAGTTCTTC.

This clonotype was counted a few times. The V gene is TRBV12-3 or TRBV12-4, the J gene TRBJ2-2; unclear D gene. V lost 1 base and J lost 6, with 9 bases in between. This CDR3 spans 14 amino acids. The CDR3 nucleotides read TGTGCCAGCAGTTTAGTCGGAGCGTCCGGGGAGCTGTTTTTT. Its protein product is CASSLVGASGELFF.

The chain carries TRBV28 and TRBJ1-1; possibly TRBD1 for D (5 bases). This CDR3 has 15 residues. In germline, CDR1 is MDHEN, CDR2 SYDVKM. Trimming took 7 bases from V and 5 from J, leaving 20 bases between them. The CDR3 here is CASIESTGVGTEAFF. The CDR3 DNA is TGTGCCAGCATCGAAAGCACGGGGGTGGGGACTGAAGCTTTCTTT. Complete variable domain (other parts from reference TRBV28 and TRBJ1-1): DVKVTQSSRYLVKRTGEKVFLECVQDMDHENMFWYRQDPGLGLRLIYFSYDVKMKEKGDIPEGYSVSREKKERFSLILESASTNQTSMYLCASIESTGVGTEAFFGQGTRLTVV.

In its sample, this clonotype was seen many times. The rearrangement links TRBV6-2 or TRBV6-3 to TRBJ2-7, with unresolved D. V shed 7 bases and J shed 1 base, with 14 bases lying between them. Germline V gene sequence: CDR1 MNHEY, CDR2 SVGEGT. This CDR3 contains 14 residues. The CDR3 is CASTNTDQSYEQYF. The DNA of the CDR3 is TGTGCCAGCACTAACACGGACCAGTCCTACGAGCAGTACTTC.

This chain joins TRBV2 and TRBJ2-5, with 8 nucleotides matching TRBD1. Trimming cost V 9 bases and J 1 base; bases outside gene matches: 4. Germline CDR1 reads SNHLY; CDR2 reads FYNNEI. The CDR3 consists of 13 residues. The DNA of the CDR3 is TGTGCCAGGGGGGGACAGGCCCAAGAGACCCAGTACTTC. Translation gives CARGGQAQETQYF.